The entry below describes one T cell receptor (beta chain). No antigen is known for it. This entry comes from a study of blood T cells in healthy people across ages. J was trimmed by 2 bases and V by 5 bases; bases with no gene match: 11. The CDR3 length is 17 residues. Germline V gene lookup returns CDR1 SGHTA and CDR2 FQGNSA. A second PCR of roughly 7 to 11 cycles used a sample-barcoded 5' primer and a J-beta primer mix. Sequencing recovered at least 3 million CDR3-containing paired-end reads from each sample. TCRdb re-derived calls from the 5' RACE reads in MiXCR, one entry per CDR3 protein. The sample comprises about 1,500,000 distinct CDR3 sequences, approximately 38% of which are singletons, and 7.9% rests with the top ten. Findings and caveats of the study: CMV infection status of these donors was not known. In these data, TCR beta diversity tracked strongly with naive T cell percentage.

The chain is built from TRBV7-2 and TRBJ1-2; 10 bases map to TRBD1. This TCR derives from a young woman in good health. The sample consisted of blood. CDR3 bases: TGTGCCAGCAGCCCGTCCCCGGGACAGGGGTACAACTATGGCTACACCTTC. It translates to CASSPSPGQGYNYGYTF. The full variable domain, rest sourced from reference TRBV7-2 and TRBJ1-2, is GAGVSQSPSNKVTEKGKDVELRCDPISGHTALYWYRQSLGQGLEFLIYFQGNSAPDKSGLPSDRFSAERTGGSVSTLTIQRTQQEDSAVYLCASSPSPGQGYNYGYTFGSGTRLTVV.